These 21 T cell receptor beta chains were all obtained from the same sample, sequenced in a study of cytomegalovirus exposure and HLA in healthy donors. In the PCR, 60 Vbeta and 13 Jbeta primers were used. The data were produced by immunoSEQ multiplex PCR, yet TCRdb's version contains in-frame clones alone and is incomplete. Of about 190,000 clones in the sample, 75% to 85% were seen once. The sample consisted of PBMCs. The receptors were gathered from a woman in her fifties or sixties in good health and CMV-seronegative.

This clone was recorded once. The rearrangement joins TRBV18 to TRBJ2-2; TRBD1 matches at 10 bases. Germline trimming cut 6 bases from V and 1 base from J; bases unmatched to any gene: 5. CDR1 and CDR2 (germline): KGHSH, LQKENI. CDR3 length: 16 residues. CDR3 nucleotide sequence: TGTGCCAGCTCGAACCGGACAGGGGGGAACACCGGGGAGCTGTTTTTT. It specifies CASSNRTGGNTGELFF.

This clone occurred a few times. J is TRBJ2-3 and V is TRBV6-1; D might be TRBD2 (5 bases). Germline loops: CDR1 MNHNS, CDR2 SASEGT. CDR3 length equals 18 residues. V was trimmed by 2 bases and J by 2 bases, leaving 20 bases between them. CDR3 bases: TGTGCCAGCAGTGAAAGTGTAGTGGTAGGGAGTTCCACAGATACGCAGTATTTT. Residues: CASSESVVVGSSTDTQYF.

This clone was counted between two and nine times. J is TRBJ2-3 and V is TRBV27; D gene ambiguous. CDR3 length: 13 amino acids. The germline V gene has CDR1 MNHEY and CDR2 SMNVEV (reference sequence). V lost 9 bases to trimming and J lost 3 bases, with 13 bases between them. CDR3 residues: CASTQVFTDTQYF. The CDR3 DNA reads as TGTGCCAGTACCCAGGTTTTTACAGATACGCAGTATTTT.

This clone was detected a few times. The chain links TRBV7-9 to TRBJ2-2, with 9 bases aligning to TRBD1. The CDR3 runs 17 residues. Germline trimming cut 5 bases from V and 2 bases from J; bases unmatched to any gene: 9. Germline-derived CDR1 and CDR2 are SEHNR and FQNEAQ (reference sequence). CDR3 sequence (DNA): TGTGCCAGCAGCCGATCCCCTACAGGGGGCAACACCGGGGAGCTGTTTTTT. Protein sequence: CASSRSPTGGNTGELFF.

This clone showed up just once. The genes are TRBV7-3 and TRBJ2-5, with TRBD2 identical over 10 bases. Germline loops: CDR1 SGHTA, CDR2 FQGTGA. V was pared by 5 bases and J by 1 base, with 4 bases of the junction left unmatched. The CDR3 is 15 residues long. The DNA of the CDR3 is TGTGCCAGCAGCCAAGGGACTAGCGCCCAAGAGACCCAGTACTTC. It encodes CASSQGTSAQETQYF.

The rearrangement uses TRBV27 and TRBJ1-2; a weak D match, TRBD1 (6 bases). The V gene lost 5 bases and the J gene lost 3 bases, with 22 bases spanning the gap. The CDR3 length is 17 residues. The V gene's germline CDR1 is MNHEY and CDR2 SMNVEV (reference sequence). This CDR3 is CASSLNPKPRGYYGYTF. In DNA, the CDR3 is TGTGCCAGCAGTCTTAACCCTAAGCCCAGGGGTTACTATGGCTACACCTTC.

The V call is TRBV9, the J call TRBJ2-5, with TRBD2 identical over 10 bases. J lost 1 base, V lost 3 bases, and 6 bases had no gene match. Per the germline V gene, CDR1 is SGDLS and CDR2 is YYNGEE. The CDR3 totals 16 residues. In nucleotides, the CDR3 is TGTGCCAGCAGCGATTCAGCGGGAGGGCCCCAAGAGACCCAGTACTTC. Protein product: CASSDSAGGPQETQYF.

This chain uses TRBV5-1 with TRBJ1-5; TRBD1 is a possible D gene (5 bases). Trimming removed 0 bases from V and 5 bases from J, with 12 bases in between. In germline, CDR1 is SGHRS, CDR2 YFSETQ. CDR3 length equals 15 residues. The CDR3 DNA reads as TGCGCCAGCAGCTTGGGCCCAGGGCCGGATCAGCCCCAGCATTTT. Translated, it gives CASSLGPGPDQPQHF.

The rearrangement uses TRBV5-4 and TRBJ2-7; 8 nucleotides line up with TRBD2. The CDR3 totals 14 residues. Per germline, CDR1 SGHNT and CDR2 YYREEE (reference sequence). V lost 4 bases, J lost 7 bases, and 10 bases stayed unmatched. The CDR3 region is CASSPELAAGEQYF. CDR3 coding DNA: TGTGCCAGCAGCCCCGAACTAGCGGCAGGGGAGCAGTACTTC. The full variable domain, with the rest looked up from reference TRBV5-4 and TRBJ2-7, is ETGVTQSPTHLIKTRGQQVTLRCSSQSGHNTVSWYQQALGQGPQFIFQYYREEENGRGNFPPRFSGLQFPNYSSELNVNALELDDSALYLCASSPELAAGEQYFGPGTRLTVT.

CDR3 amino acids: CASSLAGDGNTIYF. The CDR3, as DNA: TGTGCCAGCAGCTTAGCCGGGGATGGAAACACCATATATTTT. The chain combines TRBV7-2 with TRBJ1-3; D not resolved. Germline V CDR1 and CDR2: SGHTA, FQGNSA. This CDR3 has 14 amino acids. The V and J ends lost 0 bases and 3 bases respectively, with 6 bases between them.

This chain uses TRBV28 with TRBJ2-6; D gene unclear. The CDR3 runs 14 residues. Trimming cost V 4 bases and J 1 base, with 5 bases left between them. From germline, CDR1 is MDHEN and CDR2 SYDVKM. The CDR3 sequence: CASSWQSGANVLTF. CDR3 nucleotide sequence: TGTGCCAGCAGTTGGCAGTCTGGGGCCAACGTCCTGACTTTC.

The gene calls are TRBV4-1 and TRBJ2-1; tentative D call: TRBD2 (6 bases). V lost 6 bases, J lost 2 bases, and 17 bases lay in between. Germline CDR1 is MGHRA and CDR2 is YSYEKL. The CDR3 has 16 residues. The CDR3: CASRPTASVAYNEQFF. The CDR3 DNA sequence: TGCGCCAGCAGACCAACTGCTAGCGTTGCCTACAATGAGCAGTTCTTC.

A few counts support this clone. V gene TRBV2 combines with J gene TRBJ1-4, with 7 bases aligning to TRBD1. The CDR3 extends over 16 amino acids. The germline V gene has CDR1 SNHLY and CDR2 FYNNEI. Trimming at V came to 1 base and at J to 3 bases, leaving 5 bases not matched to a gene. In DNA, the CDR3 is TGTGCCAGCAGTGAAGGGTGGGGGACAGCTAATGAAAAACTGTTTTTT. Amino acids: CASSEGWGTANEKLFF.

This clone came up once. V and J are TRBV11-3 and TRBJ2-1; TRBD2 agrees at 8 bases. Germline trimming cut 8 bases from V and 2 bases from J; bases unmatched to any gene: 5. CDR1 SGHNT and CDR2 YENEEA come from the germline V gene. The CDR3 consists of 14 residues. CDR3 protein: CASVAGTTYNEQFF. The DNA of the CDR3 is TGTGCCAGCGTAGCGGGGACTACCTACAATGAGCAGTTCTTC.

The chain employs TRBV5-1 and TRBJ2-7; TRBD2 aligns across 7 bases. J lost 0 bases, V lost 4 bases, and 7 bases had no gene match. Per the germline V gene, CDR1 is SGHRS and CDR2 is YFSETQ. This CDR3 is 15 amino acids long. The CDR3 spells CASSVSGVRSYEQYF. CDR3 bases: TGCGCCAGCAGCGTGAGCGGGGTTCGCTCCTACGAGCAGTACTTC.

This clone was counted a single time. The CDR3 region has the DNA TGTGCCAGCAGCCGCCGACCCGGGACTAGTTCGGGCGGGGAGCTGTTTTTT. Residues: CASSRRPGTSSGGELFF. V usage is TRBV13 and J usage is TRBJ2-2; 8 bases are a match to TRBD2. Trimming cost V 5 bases and J 7 bases; bases outside gene matches: 15. CDR3 size: 17 residues. CDR1 and CDR2 from the germline V gene are PRHDT and FYEKMQ (reference sequence).

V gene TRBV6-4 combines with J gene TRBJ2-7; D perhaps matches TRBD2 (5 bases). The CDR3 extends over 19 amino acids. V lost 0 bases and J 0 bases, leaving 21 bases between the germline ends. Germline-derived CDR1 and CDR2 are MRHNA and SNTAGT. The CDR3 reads CASSDSVRRPYRASYEQYF. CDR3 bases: TGTGCCAGCAGTGACTCAGTCCGGAGGCCATACCGAGCCTCCTACGAGCAGTACTTC.

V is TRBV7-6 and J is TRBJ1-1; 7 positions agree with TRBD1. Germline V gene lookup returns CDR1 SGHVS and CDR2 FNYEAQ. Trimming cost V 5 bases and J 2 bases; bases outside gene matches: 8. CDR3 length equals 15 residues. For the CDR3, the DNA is TGTGCCAGCAGCCGCCAGGGGGTTCTCAACACTGAAGCTTTCTTT. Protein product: CASSRQGVLNTEAFF.

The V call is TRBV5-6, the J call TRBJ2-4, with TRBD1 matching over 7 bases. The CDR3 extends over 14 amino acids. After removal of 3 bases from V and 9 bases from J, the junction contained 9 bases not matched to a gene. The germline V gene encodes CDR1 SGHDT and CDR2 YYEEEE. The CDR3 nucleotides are TGTGCCAGCAGCTCGCGACAGGGTGGCGGCATTCAGTACTTC. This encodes CASSSRQGGGIQYF.

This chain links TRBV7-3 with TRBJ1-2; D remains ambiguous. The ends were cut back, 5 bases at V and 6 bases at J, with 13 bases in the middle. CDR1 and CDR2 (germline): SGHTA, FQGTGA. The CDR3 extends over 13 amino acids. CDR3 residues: CASSKNPGDGYTF. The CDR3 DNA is TGTGCCAGCAGCAAAAACCCGGGTGATGGCTACACCTTC.

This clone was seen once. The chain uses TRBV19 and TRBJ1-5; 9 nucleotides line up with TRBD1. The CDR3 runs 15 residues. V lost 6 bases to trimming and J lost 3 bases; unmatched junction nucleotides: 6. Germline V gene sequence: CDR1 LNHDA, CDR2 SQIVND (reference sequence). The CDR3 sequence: CASRYRDRDNQPQHF. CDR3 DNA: TGTGCCAGTAGATACCGGGACAGGGACAATCAGCCCCAGCATTTT.